This T cell receptor beta chain was found in a study of cytomegalovirus exposure and HLA in healthy donors. Primers included in the PCR were 60 Vbeta and 13 Jbeta primers. This table comes from immunoSEQ multiplex PCR, and its TCRdb copy is limited to in-frame clones, with some not included. The sample comprises about 96,000 clones, approximately 74% of which are singletons, and around 14% rests with the top ten. Nominally healthy donors provided the samples, though records likely missed some immune exposures. Study outcomes and limitations: Most subjects had HLA-A and HLA-B alleles reportedly predicted accurately by TCR beta sequences. CMV serostatus was the sole immune exposure information available. Three CMV-associated chains were confirmed in vitro to be specific for CMV antigens.

The CDR3 has 13 amino acids. Trimming stripped 2 bases from V and 4 bases from J, with 6 bases between. The germline V gene encodes CDR1 KGHSH and CDR2 LQKENI. As to this clone: Its antigen is undetermined.

The sample comprised PBMCs. The rearrangement links TRBV18 to TRBJ1-5; maybe TRBD1 (6 bases). This sequence was found in a woman in her 70s in good health and CMV-seropositive. The CDR3 reads CASSPGQNQPQHF. The CDR3, as DNA: TGTGCCAGCTCACCAGGACAGAATCAGCCCCAGCATTTT.